This T cell receptor (beta chain) was sequenced during a study of blood T cells in healthy people across ages. Study details: About one barcoded beta molecule per two T cells came from capture by template switching. General observations from the study: TCR beta diversity was tightly associated with the proportion of naive T cells.

Germline CDR1 reads SQVTM; CDR2 reads ANQGSEA. V lost 0 bases to trimming and J lost 5 bases, with 19 bases between them. This CDR3 is built from 16 residues. Remarks on this clonotype: Antigen unknown.

The authors ran a second PCR of 7 to 11 cycles using a sample-barcoded 5' primer and a J-beta primer mix. In TCRdb, the 5' RACE reads were re-called with MiXCR into one record per CDR3 protein. Seen here are 1.5 million to 2 million distinct CDR3 sequences, about two fifths observed once, and the top ten hold 20% to 25%. The source material was blood. The clonotype comes from a human donor in good health. The chain carries TRBV29-1 and TRBJ2-5; D might be TRBD1 or TRBD2, each matching 5 bases. CDR3 region: CSVEEGFGTKGETQYF. The DNA of the CDR3 is TGCAGCGTTGAAGAGGGCTTCGGGACGAAAGGGGAGACCCAGTACTTC. Full variable domain (outside the CDR3, taken from reference TRBV29-1 and TRBJ2-5): SAVISQKPSRDICQRGTSLTIQCQVDSQVTMMFWYRQQPGQSLTLIATANQGSEATYESGFVIDKFPISRPNLTFSTLTVSNMSPEDSSIYLCSVEEGFGTKGETQYFGPGTRLLVL.